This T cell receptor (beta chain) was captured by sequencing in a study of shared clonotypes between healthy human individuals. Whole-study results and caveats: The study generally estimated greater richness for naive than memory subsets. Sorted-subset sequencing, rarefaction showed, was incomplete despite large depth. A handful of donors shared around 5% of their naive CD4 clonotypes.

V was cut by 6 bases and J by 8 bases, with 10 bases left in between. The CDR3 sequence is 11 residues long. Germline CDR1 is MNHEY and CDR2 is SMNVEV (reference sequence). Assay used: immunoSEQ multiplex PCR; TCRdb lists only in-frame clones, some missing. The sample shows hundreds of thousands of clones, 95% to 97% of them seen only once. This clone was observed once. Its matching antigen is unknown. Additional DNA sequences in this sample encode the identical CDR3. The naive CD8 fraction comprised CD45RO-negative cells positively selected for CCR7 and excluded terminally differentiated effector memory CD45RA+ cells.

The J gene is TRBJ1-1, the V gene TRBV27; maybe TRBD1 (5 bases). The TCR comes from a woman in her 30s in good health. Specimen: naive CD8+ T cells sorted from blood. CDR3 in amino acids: CASSLGAEAFF. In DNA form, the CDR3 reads TGTGCCAGCAGCCTCGGGGCCGAAGCTTTCTTT.